The clone carrying this T cell receptor beta chain was counted between two and nine times. This entry is derived from a study of T cells after yellow fever vaccination. Template switching by 5'RACE produced TCR cDNA, adding a universal primer site and UMIs. One entry per CDR3 protein, called by TCRdb with MiXCR from the 5' RACE reads. The table has 120,000 or so distinct CDR3 sequences, around 15% seen once. V gave up 6 bases and J gave up 7 bases, with 13 bases separating them. The CDR3 spans 12 residues. The germline CDR1 and CDR2 sequences are SEHNR and FQNEAQ (reference sequence). The gene calls are TRBV7-9 and TRBJ2-7; TRBD1 is a possible D gene (5 bases). This clonotype was obtained from a man aged 18 to 30 who received the YFV17D yellow fever vaccine. Sequencing was performed on CD8+ T cells sorted from PBMCs, taken 5 days after the yellow fever booster vaccination. The DNA of the CDR3 is TGTGCCAGCAGTTTAAAGGGGTGGGAGCAGTACTTC. Translated: CASSLKGWEQYF.